This T cell receptor beta chain was retrieved from a study of vaccination effects on CD4 cells after COVID-19. This clone was detected once. What it recognizes is unknown. Assay: immunoSEQ multiplex PCR; the TCRdb copy retains only in-frame clones and omits some. The data hold tens of thousands of clones, with more than 60% observed a single time. With the ViraFEST assay, the study expanded antigen-specific CD4+ T cells using viral peptide pools, then sequenced them. Isolating CD4+ T cells followed about 10 days of culture. Sometime from March through December 2020, the person acquired a SARS-CoV-2 infection that PCR confirmed. CDR1 and CDR2 from the germline V gene are LGHDT and YNNKEL (reference sequence). This CDR3 has 11 residues. With 2 bases removed from V and 8 bases from J, the gap between germline ends came to 4 bases.

Sequencing used CD4+ T cells from PBMCs cultured with a peptide pool, obtained before COVID-19 vaccination. The origin of this receptor is a human donor who had a prior SARS-CoV-2 infection. V is TRBV3-1 (or the pseudogene TRBV3-2) and J is TRBJ2-4; D is unresolved. The CDR3 here is CASSQMDIQYF. Here the CDR3 DNA reads TGTGCCAGCAGCCAAATGGACATTCAGTACTTC.